This T cell receptor (beta chain) came from a study of cytomegalovirus exposure and HLA in healthy donors. Both 60 Vbeta primers and 13 Jbeta primers went into the PCR. The table came from immunoSEQ multiplex PCR; TCRdb's copy has only in-frame clones and leaves some out. The table has about 160,000 clones, around 78% seen once; the top ten hold around 7%. Per germline, CDR1 SGHTA and CDR2 FQGNSA. The CDR3 runs 16 residues. V trimming: 1 base; J trimming: 2 bases; junction bases outside the gene matches: 4. As to this clone: Its specificity is not known.

Study-wide points: Per a prior analysis, the majority of TCR beta V segments were productive roughly 87% or roughly 30% of the time.

The source material was PBMCs. This sequence joins TRBV7-2 and TRBJ2-7; 11 bases map to TRBD1. This clonotype was sampled from a woman aged 40 to 50 in good health and CMV-seropositive. CDR3 sequence reads: CASSLGPGQGAYEQYF. In nucleotides, the CDR3 is TGTGCCAGCAGCTTAGGGCCGGGACAGGGGGCCTACGAGCAGTACTTC. Using reference TRBV7-2 and TRBJ2-7 for the parts outside the CDR3, the full variable domain is GAGVSQSPSNKVTEKGKDVELRCDPISGHTALYWYRQSLGQGLEFLIYFQGNSAPDKSGLPSDRFSAERTGGSVSTLTIQRTQQEDSAVYLCASSLGPGQGAYEQYFGPGTRLTVT.